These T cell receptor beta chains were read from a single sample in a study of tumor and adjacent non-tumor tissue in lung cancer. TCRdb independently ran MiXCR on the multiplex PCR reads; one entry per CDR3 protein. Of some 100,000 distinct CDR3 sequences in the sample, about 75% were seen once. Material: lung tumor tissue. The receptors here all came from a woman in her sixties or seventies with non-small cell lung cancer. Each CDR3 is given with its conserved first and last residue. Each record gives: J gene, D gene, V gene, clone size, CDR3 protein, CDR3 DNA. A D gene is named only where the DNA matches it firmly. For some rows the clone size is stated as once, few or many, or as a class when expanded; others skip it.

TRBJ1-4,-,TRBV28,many,CASSLYGGGEKLFF,TGTGCCAGCAGTTTATATGGAGGCGGCGAAAAACTGTTTTTT
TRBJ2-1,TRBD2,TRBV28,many,CASSPRGTSGSNEQFF,TGTGCCAGCAGTCCCCGCGGGACTAGCGGGAGCAATGAGCAGTTCTTC
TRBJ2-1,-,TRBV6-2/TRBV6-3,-,CASSYSDASEQFF,TGTGCCAGCAGTTACTCGGACGCCAGTGAGCAATTCTTC
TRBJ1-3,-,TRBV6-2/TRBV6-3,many,CASAGWTSGNTIYF,TGTGCCAGCGCTGGTTGGACCTCTGGAAACACCATATATTTT
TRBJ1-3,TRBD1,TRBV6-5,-,CASSYADRGCTVNTTYF,TGTGCCAGCAGTTATGCGGACAGGGGGTGTACAGTAAACACCACATATTTT
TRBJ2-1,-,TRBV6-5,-,CASNYYTGQEADEQFF,TGTGCCAGCAATTACTATACGGGGCAGGAGGCAGATGAGCAGTTCTTC
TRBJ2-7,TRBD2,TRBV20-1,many,CSASETSGKYEQYF,TGCAGTGCTAGTGAAACTAGCGGGAAATACGAGCAGTACTTC
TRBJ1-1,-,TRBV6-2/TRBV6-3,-,CTSSYPTGKTEAFF,TGTACCAGCAGTTACCCTACAGGGAAGACTGAAGCTTTCTTT
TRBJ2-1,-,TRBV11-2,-,CASSSLGLYKQFF,TGTGCCAGCAGTTCCCTCGGGCTATACAAGCAGTTCTTC
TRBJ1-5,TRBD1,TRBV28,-,CASSPRTGGWQPQHF,TGTGCCAGCAGCCCACGGACAGGGGGCTGGCAGCCCCAGCATTTT
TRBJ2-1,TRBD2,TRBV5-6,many,CASRGLAGGPGEQFF,TGTGCCAGCAGGGGACTAGCGGGGGGGCCAGGTGAGCAGTTCTTC